The rows below give T cell receptor beta chains drawn from one sample of a study of regulatory T cells in long-lasting Graves disease. TCRdb itself ran the multiplex PCR reads through MiXCR, one entry per CDR3 protein. Counted here are roughly 610,000 distinct CDR3 sequences, 15% to 20% occurring once; the ten biggest clones make up approximately 20%. This sample also appeared in a second study, on T cells in Graves' hyperthyroidism and ophthalmopathy.

The source was peripheral blood mononuclear cells (PBMCs), collected at new diagnosis, from a patient treated with antithyroid drugs. These TCRs come from a woman aged 30 to 39 with Graves disease. Each CDR3 is given with its conserved first and last residue. The D gene is left open where the match is weak. Expanded clones get a size class; other rows say once, few or many, or leave the size out.

J gene | D gene | clone size | V gene | CDR3 protein | CDR3 DNA
TRBJ2-7 | - | - | TRBV20-1 | CSAALVRSGEQYF | TGCAGTGCGGCTTTGGTACGCAGCGGGGAGCAGTACTTC
TRBJ2-1 | TRBD2 | many | TRBV28 | CASSSPGGPFYNEQFF | TGTGCCAGCAGTTCCCCGGGAGGGCCGTTTTACAATGAGCAGTTCTTC
TRBJ2-1 | - | - | TRBV27 | CASSAPGRSPYNEQFF | TGTGCCAGCAGTGCCCCGGGGAGGAGCCCCTACAATGAGCAGTTCTTC
TRBJ2-3 | - | few | TRBV6-2/TRBV6-3 | CASSYTSTDTQYF | TGTGCCAGCAGTTACACTAGCACAGATACGCAGTATTTT
TRBJ1-2 | - | - | TRBV29-1 | CSVDADGYTF | TGCAGCGTTGATGCAGACGGCTACACCTTC
TRBJ1-1 | - | many | TRBV7-9 | CASSPTGDGKAFF | TGTGCCAGCAGCCCGACGGGGGACGGAAAAGCTTTCTTT
TRBJ2-1 | TRBD2 | many | TRBV2 | CASSKLAGVEQFF | TGTGCCAGCAGTAAACTAGCGGGAGTTGAGCAGTTCTTC
TRBJ2-7 | - | - | TRBV2 | CASTSGVREQYF | TGTGCCAGCACCTCGGGGGTGAGAGAGCAGTACTTC
TRBJ2-7 | TRBD1 | many | TRBV20-1 | CSARAGDRDYEQYF | TGCAGTGCTAGAGCTGGGGACAGGGACTACGAGCAGTACTTC
TRBJ1-5 | TRBD1 | many | TRBV28 | CASNDRARGNQPQHF | TGTGCCAGCAACGACAGGGCTAGGGGAAATCAGCCCCAGCATTTT
TRBJ1-6 | - | few | TRBV7-9 | CASSLAGGRALHF | TGTGCCAGCAGCTTAGCGGGGGGACGAGCCCTCCACTTT
TRBJ1-2 | - | few | TRBV20-1 | CSASQELRGYTF | TGCAGTGCTAGCCAGGAGCTTCGGGGCTACACCTTC
TRBJ2-1 | - | - | TRBV3-1 | CASSPHLLLREGVYNEQFF | TGTGCCAGCAGCCCCCACCTTTTGCTGAGGGAGGGGGTCTACAATGAGCAGTTCTTC
TRBJ2-7 | TRBD2 | many | TRBV7-2 | CASSLSFVLAGGEEQYF | TGTGCCAGCAGCTTAAGCTTTGTGTTAGCGGGAGGGGAAGAGCAGTACTTC
TRBJ1-5 | - | many | TRBV28 | CASSSGTSNQPQHF | TGTGCCAGCAGTTCAGGCACTAGCAATCAGCCCCAGCATTTT
TRBJ2-1 | - | - | TRBV7-8 | CASSLGRISSYNEQFF | TGTGCCAGCAGCTTAGGGAGGATCAGCTCCTACAATGAGCAGTTCTTC
TRBJ1-3 | - | few | TRBV18 | CASSPPGRNTIYF | TGTGCCAGCTCACCGCCAGGGAGAAACACCATATATTTT
TRBJ2-1 | TRBD2 | few | TRBV19 | CASSTTSGSFNEQFF | TGTGCCAGTAGTACTACTAGCGGGAGTTTCAATGAGCAGTTCTTC
TRBJ2-7 | - | - | TRBV13 | CASSLVIGSDEQYF | TGTGCCAGCAGCTTAGTCATAGGGTCCGACGAGCAGTACTTC
TRBJ1-2 | - | - | TRBV19 | CASRYSALYGYTF | TGTGCCAGTAGGTATTCCGCCCTCTATGGCTACACCTTC